A single sample is the source of the 17 T cell receptor beta chains below, sequenced in a study of blood T cell repertoires in COVID-19. The method was immunoSEQ multiplex PCR; TCRdb's version includes in-frame clones alone and lacks a portion of them. The sample includes over 200,000 clones, about four fifths seen only once; the top ten take under 2%. The sequencing input was PBMCs or T cells enriched from blood (not recorded which). The receptor source for this set is a man in his 60s who had recovered from COVID-19.

The chain employs TRBV19 and TRBJ1-5, with 8 bases that match TRBD1. The V segment lost 6 bases and the J segment 1 base; nucleotides outside the gene matches: 5. The CDR3 covers 15 residues. The V gene's germline CDR1 is LNHDA and CDR2 SQIVND (reference sequence). The DNA of the CDR3 is TGTGCCAGTAGGCAGACAGGGGAGAGCAATCAGCCCCAGCATTTT. Translating gives CASRQTGESNQPQHF. The full variable domain, completed using reference TRBV19 and TRBJ1-5, is DGGITQSPKYLFRKEGQNVTLSCEQNLNHDAMYWYRQDPGQGLRLIYYSQIVNDFQKGDIAEGYSVSREKKESFPLTVTSAQKNPTAFYLCASRQTGESNQPQHFGDGTRLSIL.

The table lists this clone with a few counts. CDR3 region: CASSMSRQGARSPLHF. The CDR3 DNA reads TGTGCCAGTAGTATGAGTCGACAGGGGGCTCGTTCACCCCTCCACTTT. J is TRBJ1-6 and V is TRBV19; 10 bases line up with TRBD1. In germline, CDR1 is LNHDA, CDR2 SQIVND (reference sequence). CDR3 size: 16 residues. The junction had 8 bases not matched to a gene; V was cut back by 3 bases and J by 9 bases. Full variable domain (rest looked up from reference TRBV19 and TRBJ1-6): DGGITQSPKYLFRKEGQNVTLSCEQNLNHDAMYWYRQDPGQGLRLIYYSQIVNDFQKGDIAEGYSVSREKKESFPLTVTSAQKNPTAFYLCASSMSRQGARSPLHFGNGTRLTVT.

This clone was seen only a few times. The chain couples TRBV6-5 to TRBJ1-2; D possibly corresponds to TRBD1 (5 bases). The CDR3 runs 13 residues. The V gene's germline CDR1 is MNHEY and CDR2 SVGAGI. V shed 10 bases and J shed 0 bases, with 12 bases lying between them. CDR3 region: CATGGAPNYGYTF. The CDR3 region has the DNA TGTGCCACCGGCGGGGCTCCTAACTATGGCTACACCTTC.

This clone has only a few counts. V is TRBV6-5 and J is TRBJ1-1; unclear D gene. Trimming shortened V by 6 bases and J by 5 bases, and 10 bases separated the two germline ends. This CDR3 is 12 amino acids long. Germline CDR1 is MNHEY and CDR2 is SVGAGI. The CDR3 DNA sequence: TGTGCCAGCAGCGGAGGAGGGACTGAAGCTTTCTTT. This translates into CASSGGGTEAFF.

The chain recombines TRBV29-1 with TRBJ1-2; 12 bases match TRBD1. The CDR3 totals 13 residues. Trimming removed 7 bases from V and 4 bases from J; junction bases left unmatched: 4. Germline V gene data show CDR1 as SQVTM and CDR2 as ANQGSEA. Here the CDR3 reads CSAGTGGPYGYTF. For the CDR3, the DNA is TGCAGCGCAGGGACAGGGGGCCCCTATGGCTACACCTTC.

This chain links TRBV7-8 with TRBJ2-1; TRBD2 matches 9 bases. The ends lost 1 base at V and 2 bases at J; junction bases unmatched: 3. The CDR3 is made up of 16 amino acids. Germline V gene data show CDR1 as SGHVS and CDR2 as FQNEAQ. The CDR3, as DNA: TGTGCCAGCAGCTTAGTCGGCGGGGGGGCCTACAATGAGCAGTTCTTC. This translates into CASSLVGGGAYNEQFF. The full variable domain, in which reference TRBV7-8 and TRBJ2-1 provide the parts outside the CDR3, is GAGVSQSPRYKVAKRGQDVALRCDPISGHVSLFWYQQALGQGPEFLTYFQNEAQLDKSGLPSDRFFAERPEGSVSTLKIQRTQQEDSAVYLCASSLVGGGAYNEQFFGPGTRLTVL.

The chain joins TRBV12-5 to TRBJ2-3, with 9 bases fitting TRBD2. This CDR3 has 16 residues. Germline V gene sequence: CDR1 LGHNT, CDR2 FRNRAP. The V segment lost 1 base and the J segment 4 bases; nucleotides outside the gene matches: 6. CDR3 amino acids: CASGLGTSVVADTQYF. The CDR3 DNA sequence: TGTGCTAGTGGTTTGGGGACTAGCGTTGTCGCAGATACGCAGTATTTT.

This sequence joins TRBV30 and TRBJ1-4, with D perhaps matching TRBD1 (6 bases). The germline V gene has CDR1 GTSNPN and CDR2 SVGIG (reference sequence). V lost 2 bases and J 6 bases, leaving 13 bases between the germline ends. The CDR3 consists of 14 residues. The CDR3 sequence: CAWSTGGRDEKLFF. The DNA for the CDR3 is TGTGCCTGGAGTACTGGGGGCAGGGATGAAAAACTGTTTTTT.

The genes are TRBV24-1 and TRBJ2-7; D perhaps matches TRBD2 (5 bases). V lost 5 bases to trimming and J lost 7 bases, with 17 bases between them. Germline V gives CDR1 KGHDR, CDR2 SFDVKD. This CDR3 has 14 residues. CDR3 coding DNA: TGTGCCACCAGTGGGCCGGCCCCAGAGCGGGAGCAGTACTTC. Amino acid sequence: CATSGPAPEREQYF.

The chain carries TRBV9 and TRBJ1-3; tentatively, D is TRBD1 (5 bases). V shed 0 bases and J shed 3 bases, with 13 bases lying between them. Germline V lookup: CDR1 SGDLS, CDR2 YYNGEE. The CDR3 is 16 amino acids. CDR3 DNA sequence: TGTGCCAGCAGCGTAGAGGACCTAAGGGGTGGAAACACCATATATTTT. This gives the protein CASSVEDLRGGNTIYF.

J is TRBJ1-4 and V is TRBV27, with a tentative D call TRBD1 (6 bases). The CDR3 contains 15 residues. V dropped 5 bases and J dropped 4 bases, with 14 bases sitting between them. Germline CDR1 and CDR2: MNHEY and SMNVEV (reference sequence). The CDR3 sequence is CASSPTTGNNEKLFF. The CDR3, as DNA: TGTGCCAGCAGTCCCACGACAGGAAATAATGAAAAACTGTTTTTT. Combining the CDR3 with reference TRBV27 and TRBJ1-4 gives the whole variable domain EAQVTQNPRYLITVTGKKLTVTCSQNMNHEYMSWYRQDPGLGLRQIYYSMNVEVTDKGDVPEGYKVSRKEKRNFPLILESPSPNQTSLYFCASSPTTGNNEKLFFGSGTQLSVL.

The chain carries TRBV2 and TRBJ1-4, with 7 bases fitting TRBD1. V dropped 10 bases and J dropped 2; count of bases not matched to a gene: 10. CDR3 length: 15 residues. Germline lookup yields CDR1 SNHLY and CDR2 FYNNEI. CDR3 amino acids: CATKPGQKTNEKLFF. The DNA for the CDR3 is TGTGCCACCAAACCGGGACAGAAGACTAATGAAAAACTGTTTTTT.

The chain carries TRBV29-1 and TRBJ2-5, with TRBD2 identical over 7 bases. The J segment lost 0 bases and the V segment lost 2 bases, leaving 0 bases of the junction unmatched. The CDR3 has 13 residues. Germline loops: CDR1 SQVTM, CDR2 ANQGSEA. CDR3 bases: TGCAGCGTTGAACGGGGGGACCAAGAGACCCAGTACTTC. This sequence encodes CSVERGDQETQYF.

The genes are TRBV5-5 and TRBJ1-1; D call uncertain. CDR1 SGHKS and CDR2 YYEKEE come from the germline V gene (reference sequence). V lost 1 base to trimming and J lost 0 bases, with 13 bases between them. The CDR3 loop spans 16 amino acids. The CDR3 region is CASSLITGYMNTEAFF. CDR3 bases: TGTGCCAGCAGCTTGATCACGGGGTATATGAACACTGAAGCTTTCTTT.

This clone was observed a single time. V is TRBV4-3 and J is TRBJ1-2; 8 nucleotides line up with TRBD1. The germline V gene has CDR1 LGHNA and CDR2 YSLEER. The V segment lost 1 base and the J segment 3 bases; nucleotides outside the gene matches: 4. The CDR3 has 15 amino acids. CDR3 sequence: CASSQAAGGDYGYTF. DNA for the CDR3: TGCGCCAGCAGCCAAGCGGCAGGGGGCGACTATGGCTACACCTTC.

The chain has TRBV7-8 and TRBJ2-7; D perhaps matches TRBD2 (5 bases). The CDR3 spans 16 residues. Germline V CDR1 and CDR2: SGHVS, FQNEAQ. Between the trimmed V and J ends, which lost 3 bases and 7 bases, there was a span of 22 bases. CDR3 in amino acids: CASSLNPGRVLGEQYF. The CDR3 DNA is TGTGCCAGCAGCTTGAATCCGGGAAGGGTTTTGGGTGAGCAGTACTTC.

The CDR3: CSAPQGYEQYF. In nucleotides, the CDR3 is TGCAGTGCCCCCCAGGGATACGAGCAGTACTTC. The genes are TRBV20-1 and TRBJ2-7; D perhaps matches TRBD1 (5 bases). The germline V gene encodes CDR1 DFQATT and CDR2 SNEGSKA (reference sequence). CDR3 length equals 11 residues. The ends were cut back, 6 bases at V and 4 bases at J, with 10 bases in the middle.